Below, 25 T cell receptor beta chains from the same sample are listed, as sequenced in a study of T cell responses to AZD1222 COVID-19 vaccine (dated by TCRdb to 2020 to 2023). Receptor amplification or capture employed the immunoSEQ multiplex PCR assay. Drawn from immuneACCESS, this table holds only the in-frame rearrangements with V and J called that TCRdb kept. Clones are partly lost; checked studies trace under half to an unresolved V gene and leave the rest unexplained. This sample lists 150,000 to 200,000 clones; more than 75% were detected once. The ten biggest clones cover roughly 26% of the sample. The sample's time point, from its label and the paper: about 28 days (+/-7) after the second vaccine dose. The specimen comprised peripheral blood, sampled 28 days after the second AZD1222 dose. All receptors derive from an adult who received the AZD1222 COVID-19 vaccine.

The rearrangement links TRBV28 to TRBJ1-2; 11 positions match TRBD1. This CDR3 is built from 16 residues. V was pared by 2 bases and J by 4 bases, with 6 bases of the junction left unmatched. The germline V gene encodes CDR1 MDHEN and CDR2 SYDVKM. CDR3 sequence reads: CASSLPPGQGGYGYTF. The CDR3 nucleotides read TGTGCCAGCAGTTTACCCCCGGGACAGGGGGGCTATGGCTACACCTTC.

The chain combines TRBV4-3 with TRBJ2-3, with D maybe TRBD2 (6 bases). This CDR3 has 13 residues. V was pared by 4 bases and J by 6 bases, with 11 bases between. Germline CDR1 LGHNA, CDR2 YSLEER. CDR3 coding DNA: TGCGCCAGCAGCCGGGACTCGCCCGATACGCAGTATTTT. It encodes CASSRDSPDTQYF.

This sequence joins TRBV3-1 (or the pseudogene TRBV3-2) and TRBJ2-7, with unresolved D. The V end was cut by 6 bases, the J end by 0 bases, with 6 bases between. The CDR3 has 12 amino acids. The germline gives CDR1 LGHDT, CDR2 YNNKEL (reference sequence). The CDR3 region is CASSRASYEQYF. The CDR3 nucleotides are TGTGCCAGCAGTAGAGCCTCCTACGAGCAGTACTTC.

The rearrangement links TRBV7-9 to TRBJ2-7; tentative D call: TRBD2 (6 bases). The V gene's germline CDR1 is SEHNR and CDR2 FQNEAQ (reference sequence). V lost 4 bases to trimming and J lost 12 bases, with 19 bases between them. The CDR3 is made up of 13 amino acids. CDR3 sequence reads: CASSWSGGEDWYF. For the CDR3, the DNA is TGTGCCAGCAGCTGGAGCGGAGGGGAGGATTGGTACTTC.

V is TRBV3-1 (or the pseudogene TRBV3-2) and J is TRBJ2-1; 7 nucleotides align to TRBD2. The CDR3 runs to 16 residues. The junction had 15 bases not matched to a gene; V was cut back by 6 bases and J by 7 bases. The germline CDR1 and CDR2 sequences are LGHDT and YNNKEL (reference sequence). For the CDR3, the DNA is TGTGCCAGCAGTCCCACGGGTTGGGGAGGGCCGAATGAGCAGTTCTTC. Translation: CASSPTGWGGPNEQFF.

This clone was recorded only once. This chain uses TRBV7-2 with TRBJ1-1, with 7 bases matching TRBD1. Germline-derived CDR1 and CDR2 are SGHTA and FQGNSA. V gave up 4 bases and J gave up 2 bases; unmatched junction bases: 1. The CDR3 loop spans 13 amino acids. The CDR3 region is CASSWDRNTEAFF. Here the CDR3 DNA reads TGTGCCAGCAGCTGGGACAGAAACACTGAAGCTTTCTTT. The whole variable domain, filled in from reference TRBV7-2 and TRBJ1-1, reads GAGVSQSPSNKVTEKGKDVELRCDPISGHTALYWYRQSLGQGLEFLIYFQGNSAPDKSGLPSDRFSAERTGGSVSTLTIQRTQQEDSAVYLCASSWDRNTEAFFGQGTRLTVV.

This chain joins TRBV29-1 and TRBJ2-7; possibly TRBD1 or TRBD2 for D (6 bases each). V was pared by 1 base and J by 6 bases, with 13 bases between. This CDR3 is built from 13 residues. In germline, CDR1 is SQVTM, CDR2 ANQGSEA. In nucleotides, the CDR3 is TGCAGCGTTGAAGTATCCAGGGGAGGCGAGCAGTACTTC. This sequence encodes CSVEVSRGGEQYF.

The V call is TRBV9, the J call TRBJ2-5; the match to TRBD1 covers 10 bases. J was trimmed by 3 bases and V by 4 bases; bases with no gene match: 3. Germline values: CDR1 SGDLS, CDR2 YYNGEE. There are 14 residues in the CDR3. This chain's CDR3 is CASSPGTGEETQYF. CDR3 in DNA: TGTGCCAGCAGCCCCGGGACAGGGGAAGAGACCCAGTACTTC. Using reference TRBV9 and TRBJ2-5 for the parts outside the CDR3, the full variable domain is DSGVTQTPKHLITATGQRVTLRCSPRSGDLSVYWYQQSLDQGLQFLIQYYNGEERAKGNILERFSAQQFPDLHSELNLSSLELGDSALYFCASSPGTGEETQYFGPGTRLLVL.

The genes are TRBV13 and TRBJ1-1; 9 bases fit TRBD1. The V and J ends lost 8 bases and 6 bases, in that order; junction bases with no gene match: 10. The germline V gene encodes CDR1 PRHDT and CDR2 FYEKMQ (reference sequence). CDR3 size: 14 residues. CDR3 sequence reads: CASFPGQGRSEAFF. The DNA for the CDR3 is TGTGCCAGCTTTCCGGGACAGGGACGGTCTGAAGCTTTCTTT.

A few counts support this clone. The rearrangement uses TRBV19 and TRBJ1-4; no firm D call. The length of the CDR3 is 15 residues. The ends were cut back, 4 bases at V and 8 bases at J, with 17 bases in the middle. In germline, CDR1 is LNHDA, CDR2 SQIVND (reference sequence). CDR3 residues: CASSTSGQVREKLFF. The CDR3 coding sequence is TGTGCCAGTAGTACCTCAGGCCAGGTTCGGGAAAAACTGTTTTTT.

The chain recombines TRBV7-9 with TRBJ2-3; D perhaps matches TRBD2 (6 bases). CDR1 and CDR2 (germline): SEHNR, FQNEAQ (reference sequence). The length of the CDR3 is 13 residues. Trimming took off 9 bases at V and 1 base at J, with 11 bases between the two ends. The CDR3 spells CASSGDGTDTQYF. DNA for the CDR3: TGTGCCAGTTCGGGAGATGGCACAGATACGCAGTATTTT.

The chain joins TRBV11-1 to TRBJ2-4, with 7 bases matching TRBD2. V shed 5 bases, J shed 12 bases, and the junction held 19 bases outside the gene matches. The CDR3 is 16 amino acids. Germline loops: CDR1 SGHAT, CDR2 FQDESV (reference sequence). CDR3: CASSPPTSGESGNQYF. The CDR3, as DNA: TGTGCCAGCAGCCCGCCGACTTCGGGGGAAAGCGGGAATCAGTACTTC.

This rearrangement joins TRBV6-5 to TRBJ2-7; 7 bases are shared with TRBD2. With 5 bases clipped from V and 1 base from J, the junction kept 8 bases outside the gene matches. The germline CDR1 and CDR2 sequences are MNHEY and SVGAGI. The CDR3 spans 15 residues. CDR3 sequence: CASSLLASNSYEQYF. As DNA, the CDR3 is TGTGCCAGCAGTCTACTAGCGTCTAATTCCTACGAGCAGTACTTC.

The rearrangement links TRBV5-5 to TRBJ2-5; 9 bases align to TRBD2. The germline V gene encodes CDR1 SGHKS and CDR2 YYEKEE (reference sequence). The CDR3 spans 19 residues. The trim removed 6 bases at V and 2 bases at J, leaving 20 bases unmatched. This chain's CDR3 is CASTPWGGKAGGHQETQYF. As DNA, the CDR3 is TGTGCCAGCACCCCCTGGGGTGGAAAAGCGGGAGGACATCAAGAGACCCAGTACTTC.

The chain recombines TRBV28 with TRBJ2-4; TRBD1 matches at 7 bases. Germline CDR1 reads MDHEN; CDR2 reads SYDVKM. The J segment lost 0 bases and the V segment lost 7 bases, leaving 6 bases of the junction unmatched. The length of the CDR3 is 15 residues. CDR3 residues: CASTWQGVAKNIQYF. CDR3 nucleotides: TGTGCCAGCACCTGGCAGGGGGTAGCCAAAAACATTCAGTACTTC.

The V gene is TRBV6-5, the J gene TRBJ1-2; D unresolved. There are 13 residues in the CDR3. V lost 8 bases, J lost 2 bases, and 12 bases lay in between. Per the germline V gene, CDR1 is MNHEY and CDR2 is SVGAGI. CDR3 residues: CASLGGENYGYTF. The CDR3 region has the DNA TGTGCCAGCCTAGGTGGGGAGAACTATGGCTACACCTTC.

The gene calls are TRBV18 and TRBJ1-5; maybe TRBD1 (6 bases). V was clipped by 3 bases and J by 4 bases, with 13 bases between them. CDR1 is KGHSH and CDR2 is LQKENI in the germline V gene. The CDR3 runs to 15 residues. The CDR3 loop is CASSPSLQGNQPQHF. The CDR3 DNA follows: TGTGCCAGCTCACCGAGTCTGCAGGGGAATCAGCCCCAGCATTTT.

The rearrangement joins TRBV6-2 or TRBV6-3 to TRBJ2-7; 9 nucleotides match TRBD1. Trimming at V came to 1 base and at J to 4 bases, leaving 8 bases not matched to a gene. CDR3 length: 16 amino acids. In germline, CDR1 is MNHEY, CDR2 SVGEGT. The CDR3 nucleotides are TGTGCCAGCAGTTACTTGCCAGGACAGGGGTGGTACGAGCAGTACTTC. Translated: CASSYLPGQGWYEQYF.

The chain recombines TRBV7-8 with TRBJ2-5; TRBD1 matches at 8 bases. Germline CDR1 and CDR2: SGHVS and FQNEAQ. Germline trimming cut 5 bases from V and 5 bases from J; bases unmatched to any gene: 7. The CDR3 is 14 residues long. The CDR3 DNA sequence: TGTGCCAGCAGCCGAGGACAGGGAGCGGAGACCCAGTACTTC. It translates to CASSRGQGAETQYF.

The chain recombines TRBV19 with TRBJ2-5, with 13 positions matching TRBD2. V lost 7 bases, J lost 5 bases, and 10 bases stayed unmatched. The germline gives CDR1 LNHDA, CDR2 SQIVND (reference sequence). This CDR3 spans 16 amino acids. CDR3 DNA sequence: TGTGCCAGTACCCCAGGACTAGCGGGAGCCCGGGAGACCCAGTACTTC. Translating gives CASTPGLAGARETQYF.

This chain connects TRBV6-2 or TRBV6-3 to TRBJ2-5, with D hard to call. V shed 6 bases and J shed 5 bases, with 7 bases lying between them. The CDR3 has 11 residues. The germline CDR1 and CDR2 sequences are MNHEY and SVGEGT. CDR3 nucleotides: TGTGCCAGCAGCCTCGGGGAGACCCAGTACTTC. Translating gives CASSLGETQYF.

V usage is TRBV7-2 and J usage is TRBJ2-3; a weak D match, TRBD2 (6 bases). The germline V gene has CDR1 SGHTA and CDR2 FQGNSA. The CDR3 sequence is 15 residues long. Trimming pared 2 bases from V and 5 bases from J, leaving 14 bases between. This CDR3 is CASSLSSGNLDTQYF. Here the CDR3 DNA reads TGTGCCAGCAGCTTAAGTAGCGGTAACCTAGATACGCAGTATTTT.

The chain carries TRBV15 and TRBJ1-3; D gene unclear. Trimming pared 0 bases from V and 9 bases from J, leaving 18 bases between. The germline V gene encodes CDR1 LNHNV and CDR2 YYDKDF (reference sequence). The CDR3 length is 16 residues. CDR3 nucleotides: TGTGCCACCAGCAGAGAACGAGCCGGGAGATTAAGCACCATATATTTT. Its translation: CATSRERAGRLSTIYF.

This chain uses TRBV11-2 with TRBJ2-5; no reliable D call. Germline assignment: CDR1 SGHAT and CDR2 FQNNGV. V was pared by 3 bases and J by 3 bases, with 14 bases between. The CDR3 totals 15 residues. The CDR3 loop is CASSFGGGEKETQYF. DNA for the CDR3: TGTGCCAGCAGCTTTGGTGGCGGAGAGAAAGAGACCCAGTACTTC.

The chain joins TRBV4-2 to TRBJ1-3, with D maybe TRBD1 (6 bases). Germline CDR1 is LGHNA and CDR2 is YNFKEQ. V lost 3 bases and J lost 6, with 15 bases in between. CDR3 length equals 15 residues. In DNA, the CDR3 is TGTGCCAGCAGCCAGACAGGTGGCCCTACAAACACCATATATTTT. Amino acids: CASSQTGGPTNTIYF.